This passage covers 6 T cell receptor beta chains from one sample sequenced in a study of spatial heterogeneity in lung cancer. TCRdb analysed the 5' RACE reads with MiXCR anew, one entry per CDR3 protein. Of 24,000 or so distinct CDR3 sequences in the sample, 5.5% to 7% were seen once. Described time point: sample taken at primary tumor resection. Extraction of whole RNA from tumor, nontumor lung or frozen PBMC preceded unsorted sequencing. The sample consisted of PBMCs, taken at surgery. These receptors were obtained from a male donor with early-stage non-small cell lung cancer.

This clonotype came up many times. The chain uses TRBV5-1 and TRBJ1-1; TRBD1 matches 7 bases. Unmatched junction bases numbered 13, after V lost 3 bases and J lost 5 bases. This CDR3 comprises 16 residues. Germline-derived CDR1 and CDR2 are SGHRS and YFSETQ. CDR3 protein: CASSYETGREGTEAFF. DNA for the CDR3: TGCGCCAGCAGCTATGAGACAGGGCGCGAGGGGACTGAAGCTTTCTTT.

This clonotype was seen at least ten times. The V and J genes are TRBV11-2 and TRBJ1-1; D gene unclear. Germline CDR1 reads SGHAT; CDR2 reads FQNNGV. The CDR3 consists of 14 residues. V was shortened by 4 bases and J by 2 bases, with 11 bases between the two germline ends. The CDR3 sequence: CASSSTSLNTEAFF. The CDR3 DNA is TGTGCCAGCAGCTCAACCTCATTAAACACTGAAGCTTTCTTT.

Points on this clonotype: The junction departs from germline at one end; a sequencing error may be responsible. V is TRBV18 and J is TRBJ2-3; D is unresolved. The CDR3 is 13 amino acids. Germline CDR1 and CDR2: KGHSH and LQKENI. The CDR3 region has the DNA TGTGCCAGCTCACCCAACCAGCAAGATACGAAGTATTTT. Protein sequence: CASSPNQQDTKYF.

A word on this clonotype: A much larger clonotype is one base distant, so this may be a read error. The rearrangement joins TRBV12-3 or TRBV12-4 to TRBJ2-1; D is undetermined. The end of the DNA is better explained by TRBJ2-7, so the J call may be wrong. This CDR3 is 17 amino acids long. CDR3 sequence reads: CASSLSTGFNSYNEQYF. CDR3 in DNA: TGTGCCAGCAGTTTAAGTACGGGTTTTAATTCCTACAATGAGCAGTACTTC.

This clonotype turned up a few times. The chain has TRBV20-1 and TRBJ2-7; no clear D gene. Trimming shortened V by 4 bases and J by 2 bases, and 6 bases separated the two germline ends. In germline, CDR1 is DFQATT, CDR2 SNEGSKA (reference sequence). This CDR3 contains 11 residues. The CDR3 here is CSAIHAYEQYF. The CDR3 region has the DNA TGCAGTGCTATTCACGCCTACGAGCAGTACTTC.

This clonotype was counted a few times. V gene TRBV27 combines with J gene TRBJ1-5, with no clear D. The V and J ends lost 7 bases and 2 bases respectively, with 12 bases between them. The CDR3 sequence is 14 residues long. From germline, CDR1 is MNHEY and CDR2 SMNVEV (reference sequence). The CDR3 coding sequence is TGTGCCAGCAAGTCGGGCATCCGCAATCAGCCCCAGCATTTT. Encoded protein: CASKSGIRNQPQHF.